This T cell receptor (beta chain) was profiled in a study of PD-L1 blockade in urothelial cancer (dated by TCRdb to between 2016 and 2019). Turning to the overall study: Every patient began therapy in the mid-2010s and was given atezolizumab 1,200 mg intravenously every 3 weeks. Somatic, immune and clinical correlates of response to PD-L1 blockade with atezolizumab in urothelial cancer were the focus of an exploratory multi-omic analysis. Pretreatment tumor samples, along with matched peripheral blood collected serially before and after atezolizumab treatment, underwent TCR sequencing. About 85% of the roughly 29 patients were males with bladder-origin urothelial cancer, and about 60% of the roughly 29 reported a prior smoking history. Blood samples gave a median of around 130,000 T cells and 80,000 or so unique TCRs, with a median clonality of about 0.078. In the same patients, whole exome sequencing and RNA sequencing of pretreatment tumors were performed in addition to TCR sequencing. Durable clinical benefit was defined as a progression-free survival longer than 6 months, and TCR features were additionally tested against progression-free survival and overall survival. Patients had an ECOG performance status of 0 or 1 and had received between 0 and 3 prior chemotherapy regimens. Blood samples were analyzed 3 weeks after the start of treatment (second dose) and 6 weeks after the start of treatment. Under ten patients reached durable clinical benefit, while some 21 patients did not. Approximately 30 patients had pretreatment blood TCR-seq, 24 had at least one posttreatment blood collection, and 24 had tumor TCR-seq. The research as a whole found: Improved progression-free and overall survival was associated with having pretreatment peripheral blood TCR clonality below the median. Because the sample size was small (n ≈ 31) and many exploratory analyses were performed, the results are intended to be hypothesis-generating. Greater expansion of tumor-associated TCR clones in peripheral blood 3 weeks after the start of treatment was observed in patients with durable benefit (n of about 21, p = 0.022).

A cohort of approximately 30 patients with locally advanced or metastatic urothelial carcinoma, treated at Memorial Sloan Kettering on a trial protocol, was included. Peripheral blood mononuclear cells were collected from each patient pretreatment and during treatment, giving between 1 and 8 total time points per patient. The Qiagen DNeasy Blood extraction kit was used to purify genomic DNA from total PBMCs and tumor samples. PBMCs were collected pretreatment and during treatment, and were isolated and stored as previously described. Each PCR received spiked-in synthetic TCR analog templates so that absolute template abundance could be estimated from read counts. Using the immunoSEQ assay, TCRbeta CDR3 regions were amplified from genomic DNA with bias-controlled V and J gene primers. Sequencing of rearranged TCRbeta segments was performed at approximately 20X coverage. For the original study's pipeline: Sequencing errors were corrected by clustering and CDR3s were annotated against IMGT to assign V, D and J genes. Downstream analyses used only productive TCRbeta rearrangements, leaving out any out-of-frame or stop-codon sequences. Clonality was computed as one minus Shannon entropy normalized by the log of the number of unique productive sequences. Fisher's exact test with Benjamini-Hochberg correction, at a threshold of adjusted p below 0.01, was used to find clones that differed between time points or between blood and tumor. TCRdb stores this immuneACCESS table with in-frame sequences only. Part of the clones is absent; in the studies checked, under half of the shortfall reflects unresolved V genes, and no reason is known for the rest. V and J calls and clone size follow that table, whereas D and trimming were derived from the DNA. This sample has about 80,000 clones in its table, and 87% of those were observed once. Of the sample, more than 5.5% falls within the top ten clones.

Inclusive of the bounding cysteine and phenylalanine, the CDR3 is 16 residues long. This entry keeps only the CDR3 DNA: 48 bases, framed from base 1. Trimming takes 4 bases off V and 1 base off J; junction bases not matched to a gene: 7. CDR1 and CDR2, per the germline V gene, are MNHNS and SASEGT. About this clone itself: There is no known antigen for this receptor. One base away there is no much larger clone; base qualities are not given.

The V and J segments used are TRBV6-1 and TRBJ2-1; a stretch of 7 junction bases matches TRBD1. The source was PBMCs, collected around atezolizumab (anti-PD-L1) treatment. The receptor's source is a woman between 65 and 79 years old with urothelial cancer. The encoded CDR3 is CASSVQGVLSYNEQFF. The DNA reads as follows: TGTGCCAGCAGTGTCCAGGGGGTATTGTCCTACAATGAGCAGTTCTTC.